This is a list of T cell receptor beta chains from one sample in a study of blood T cell repertoires in COVID-19. The method was immunoSEQ multiplex PCR; TCRdb's version includes in-frame clones alone and lacks a portion of them. Counted here are around 110,000 clones, 84% occurring once; the ten biggest clones make up about 4%. Sequenced: PBMCs or T cells enriched from blood (not recorded which). The source of these receptors is a woman in her 30s who had recovered from COVID-19. CDR3s include the opening cysteine and the closing phenylalanine or tryptophan. Each record gives: D gene, clone size, V gene, CDR3 length, J gene, CDR3 protein, CDR3 DNA. The D gene is left open where the match is weak. Where a row states a size, it is once, few, many or the class of an expanded clone; other rows omit it.

d_gene: NA; abundance: NA; v_gene: TRBV7-3; len: 14; j_gene: TRBJ1-4; CDR3aa: CASSLNAASEKLFF; CDR3nt: TGTGCCAGCAGCTTAAATGCGGCATCTGAAAAACTGTTTTTT
d_gene: TRBD2; abundance: once; v_gene: TRBV2; len: 14; j_gene: TRBJ2-1; CDR3aa: CASGSAGAGNEQFF; CDR3nt: TGTGCCAGCGGGTCAGCGGGAGCGGGGAATGAGCAGTTCTTC
d_gene: TRBD1; abundance: NA; v_gene: TRBV9; len: 15; j_gene: TRBJ2-7; CDR3aa: CASSVGTGSLYEQYF; CDR3nt: TGTGCCAGCAGCGTAGGGACAGGTTCCCTCTACGAGCAGTACTTC
d_gene: NA; abundance: NA; v_gene: TRBV27; len: 15; j_gene: TRBJ2-7; CDR3aa: CASSLGSGGSYEQYF; CDR3nt: TGTGCCAGCAGTTTAGGATCGGGTGGCTCCTACGAGCAGTACTTC
d_gene: TRBD2; abundance: NA; v_gene: TRBV7-8; len: 18; j_gene: TRBJ2-7; CDR3aa: CASIPGLAGAGASYEQYF; CDR3nt: TGTGCCAGCATACCGGGACTAGCGGGAGCGGGGGCCTCCTACGAGCAGTACTTC
d_gene: TRBD2; abundance: NA; v_gene: TRBV29-1; len: 15; j_gene: TRBJ2-2; CDR3aa: CSARVQREATGELFF; CDR3nt: TGCAGCGCCCGGGTGCAGCGGGAGGCCACCGGGGAGCTGTTTTTT
d_gene: NA; abundance: NA; v_gene: TRBV4-3; len: 17; j_gene: TRBJ1-3; CDR3aa: CASSQSRVRTSGNTIYF; CDR3nt: TGCGCCAGCAGCCAATCTCGGGTGCGCACCTCTGGAAACACCATATATTTT
d_gene: NA; abundance: NA; v_gene: TRBV5-1; len: 15; j_gene: TRBJ1-1; CDR3aa: CASSLVRDQNTEAFF; CDR3nt: TGCGCCAGCAGCTTGGTTCGGGATCAGAACACTGAAGCTTTCTTT
d_gene: NA; abundance: NA; v_gene: TRBV15; len: 14; j_gene: TRBJ2-7; CDR3aa: CATSPQANSYEQYF; CDR3nt: TGTGCCACCAGCCCCCAAGCGAACTCCTACGAGCAGTACTTC
d_gene: TRBD1; abundance: NA; v_gene: TRBV19; len: 15; j_gene: TRBJ1-1; CDR3aa: CASSPQGWYGTEAFF; CDR3nt: TGTGCCAGTAGCCCACAGGGGTGGTATGGCACTGAAGCTTTCTTT
d_gene: NA; abundance: NA; v_gene: TRBV5-1; len: 13; j_gene: TRBJ2-7; CDR3aa: CASSLDASGEQYF; CDR3nt: TGCGCCAGCAGCTTGGACGCTTCAGGGGAGCAGTACTTC
d_gene: NA; abundance: NA; v_gene: TRBV5-4; len: 15; j_gene: TRBJ1-1; CDR3aa: CASSLWRGVDTEAFF; CDR3nt: TGTGCCAGCAGTCTCTGGAGGGGCGTCGACACTGAAGCTTTCTTT
d_gene: TRBD2; abundance: NA; v_gene: TRBV18; len: 14; j_gene: TRBJ2-1; CDR3aa: CASSRGLGNNEQFF; CDR3nt: TGTGCCAGCTCACGAGGACTAGGGAACAATGAGCAGTTCTTC
d_gene: NA; abundance: NA; v_gene: TRBV2; len: 14; j_gene: TRBJ1-5; CDR3aa: CASSYSGRHQPQHF; CDR3nt: TGTGCCAGCTCCTACAGCGGGAGGCATCAGCCCCAGCATTTT
d_gene: TRBD2; abundance: NA; v_gene: TRBV4-1; len: 16; j_gene: TRBJ2-5; CDR3aa: CASSQLGLAAQETQYF; CDR3nt: TGCGCCAGCAGCCAACTGGGACTAGCGGCCCAAGAGACCCAGTACTTC
d_gene: NA; abundance: once; v_gene: TRBV12-3/TRBV12-4; len: 13; j_gene: TRBJ2-3; CDR3aa: CASSSARRDTQYF; CDR3nt: TGTGCCAGCAGTTCAGCGAGGAGGGATACGCAGTATTTT
d_gene: NA; abundance: many; v_gene: TRBV12-3/TRBV12-4; len: 10; j_gene: TRBJ2-1; CDR3aa: CASSLAKQFF; CDR3nt: TGTGCCAGCAGTTTGGCCAAGCAGTTCTTC
d_gene: NA; abundance: once; v_gene: TRBV7-2; len: 12; j_gene: TRBJ1-2; CDR3aa: CASSLARYGYTF; CDR3nt: TGTGCCAGCAGCTTAGCCAGATATGGCTACACCTTC
d_gene: NA; abundance: NA; v_gene: TRBV24-1; len: 13; j_gene: TRBJ2-5; CDR3aa: CATSDRGAETQYF; CDR3nt: TGTGCCACCAGTGATCGCGGGGCAGAGACCCAGTACTTC
d_gene: NA; abundance: NA; v_gene: TRBV5-5; len: 13; j_gene: TRBJ1-4; CDR3aa: CASSLVSIEKLFF; CDR3nt: TGTGCCAGCAGCTTGGTGTCAATCGAAAAACTGTTTTTT
d_gene: NA; abundance: NA; v_gene: TRBV10-1; len: 15; j_gene: TRBJ1-6; CDR3aa: CASGLPGTYNSPLHF; CDR3nt: TGCGCCAGCGGCCTCCCAGGTACCTATAATTCACCCCTCCACTTT
d_gene: NA; abundance: NA; v_gene: TRBV28; len: 14; j_gene: TRBJ2-5; CDR3aa: CASSLWEGHETQYF; CDR3nt: TGTGCCAGCAGTTTATGGGAGGGGCACGAGACCCAGTACTTC
d_gene: NA; abundance: NA; v_gene: TRBV6-5; len: 15; j_gene: TRBJ2-7; CDR3aa: CASSYGGALSYEQYF; CDR3nt: TGTGCCAGCAGTTACGGCGGAGCCTTATCCTACGAGCAGTACTTC
d_gene: NA; abundance: NA; v_gene: TRBV28; len: 14; j_gene: TRBJ1-2; CDR3aa: CASSLSKTNYGYTF; CDR3nt: TGTGCCAGCAGTTTAAGCAAAACTAACTATGGCTACACCTTC
d_gene: NA; abundance: NA; v_gene: TRBV5-5; len: 15; j_gene: TRBJ1-5; CDR3aa: CASSFMGGQGQPQHF; CDR3nt: TGTGCCAGCAGCTTTATGGGGGGGCAGGGTCAGCCCCAGCATTTT
d_gene: NA; abundance: NA; v_gene: TRBV30; len: 11; j_gene: TRBJ2-2; CDR3aa: CAWMWSGELFF; CDR3nt: TGTGCCTGGATGTGGAGCGGGGAGCTGTTTTTT